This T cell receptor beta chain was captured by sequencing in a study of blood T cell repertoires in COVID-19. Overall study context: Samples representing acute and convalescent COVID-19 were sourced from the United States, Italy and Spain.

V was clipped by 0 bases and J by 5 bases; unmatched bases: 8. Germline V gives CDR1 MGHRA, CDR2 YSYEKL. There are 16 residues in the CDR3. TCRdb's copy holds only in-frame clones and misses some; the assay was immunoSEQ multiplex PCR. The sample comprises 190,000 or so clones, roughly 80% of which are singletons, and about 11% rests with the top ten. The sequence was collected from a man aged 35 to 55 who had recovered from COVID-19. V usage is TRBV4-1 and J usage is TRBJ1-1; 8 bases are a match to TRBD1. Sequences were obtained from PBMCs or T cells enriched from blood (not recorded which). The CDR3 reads CASSQDVDRVRTEAFF. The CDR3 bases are TGCGCCAGCAGCCAAGATGTGGACAGGGTTAGAACTGAAGCTTTCTTT.